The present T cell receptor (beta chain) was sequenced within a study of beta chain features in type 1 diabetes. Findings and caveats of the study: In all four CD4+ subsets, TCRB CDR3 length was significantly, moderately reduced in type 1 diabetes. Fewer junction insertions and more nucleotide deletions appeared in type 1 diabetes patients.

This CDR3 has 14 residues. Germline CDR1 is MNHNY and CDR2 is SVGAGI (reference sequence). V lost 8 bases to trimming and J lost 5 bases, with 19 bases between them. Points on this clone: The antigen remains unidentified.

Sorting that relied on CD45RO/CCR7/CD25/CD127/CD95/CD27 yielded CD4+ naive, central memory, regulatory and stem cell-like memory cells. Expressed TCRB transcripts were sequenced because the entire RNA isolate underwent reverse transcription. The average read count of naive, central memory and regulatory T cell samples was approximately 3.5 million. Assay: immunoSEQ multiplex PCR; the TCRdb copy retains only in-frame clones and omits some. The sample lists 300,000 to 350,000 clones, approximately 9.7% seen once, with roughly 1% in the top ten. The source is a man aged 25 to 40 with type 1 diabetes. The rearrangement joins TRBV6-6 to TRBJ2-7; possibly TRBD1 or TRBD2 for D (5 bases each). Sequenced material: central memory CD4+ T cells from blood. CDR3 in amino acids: CASAEEGNSNEQYF. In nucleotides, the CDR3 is TGTGCCAGCGCTGAAGAGGGGAATTCGAACGAGCAGTACTTC.